The following is a T cell receptor beta chain sequence with its context. In this sample, this clonotype turned up many times. Its cognate antigen has yet to be identified. No per-base quality is available; no much larger clone lies one base away. This sample was included in a study of T cell repertoires in cytomegalovirus infection (dated by TCRdb to between 2018 and 2021). A note on the overall study: The HLA type of each donor mattered for the analysis, because public TCR beta signatures pointed to carriage of CMV infection along with the matching HLA type. Overall results and qualifications from the work: The ex vivo response was dominated by HLA-C-restricted CMV-specific TCR beta clonotypes, which also provided the single most frequent clonotype in two of eight donors. In both this cohort and an independent cohort of several hundred donors, the cumulative frequency of public TCR beta family members distinguished carriers of CMV infection plus the relevant HLA type.

Trimming removed 4 bases from V and 2 bases from J, leaving 3 bases between the germline ends. The cysteine opens and the phenylalanine closes a CDR3 of 11 amino acids. Only the CDR3 DNA is retained, 33 bases long and in frame from the first base. CDR1 and CDR2 (SGHTA, FQGNSA) derive from the germline V gene. Sequencing relied on an Illumina HiSeq 1500. The public reads were reprocessed in TCRdb via fastp at Q25 and MiXCR, keeping in-frame beta chains. Rows are combined by CDR3 protein, so each entry shows the most common genes and DNA. The sample table shows 150,000 to 200,000 distinct CDR3 sequences, and about a sixth are seen once. The top ten clonotypes cover under 30% of the sample.

The sample consisted of CD8+ T cells from PBMCs. In this chain, TRBV7-2 is recombined with TRBJ2-7; the D gene identity is not certain. The receptor was isolated from a human donor in good health (CMV status not recorded). Some clones in this sample may be carry-over from other donors' samples. CDR3 sequence: CASSSAYEQYF. The DNA sequence follows: TGTGCCAGCAGCTCCGCCTACGAGCAGTACTTC. The variable domain in full, with residues beyond the CDR3 obtained from the reference TRBV7-2 and TRBJ2-7 genes, is GAGVSQSPSNKVTEKGKDVELRCDPISGHTALYWYRQSLGQGLEFLIYFQGNSAPDKSGLPSDRFSAERTGGSVSTLTIQRTQQEDSAVYLCASSSAYEQYFGPGTRLTVT.